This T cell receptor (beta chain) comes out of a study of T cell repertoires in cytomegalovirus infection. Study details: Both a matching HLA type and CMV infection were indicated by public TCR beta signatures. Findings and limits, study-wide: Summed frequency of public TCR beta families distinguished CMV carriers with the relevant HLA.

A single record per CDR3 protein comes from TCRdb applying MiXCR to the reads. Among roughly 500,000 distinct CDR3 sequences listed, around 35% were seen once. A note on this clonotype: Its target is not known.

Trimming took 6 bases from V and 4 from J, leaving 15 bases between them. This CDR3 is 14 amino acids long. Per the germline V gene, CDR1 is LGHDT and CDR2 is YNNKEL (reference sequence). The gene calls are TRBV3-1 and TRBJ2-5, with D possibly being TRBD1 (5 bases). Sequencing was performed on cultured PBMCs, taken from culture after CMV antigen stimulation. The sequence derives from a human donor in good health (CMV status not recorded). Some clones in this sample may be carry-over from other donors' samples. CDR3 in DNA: TGTGCCAGCAGGCTATTGGGAAGGGGAGAGACCCAGTACTTC. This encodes CASRLLGRGETQYF.